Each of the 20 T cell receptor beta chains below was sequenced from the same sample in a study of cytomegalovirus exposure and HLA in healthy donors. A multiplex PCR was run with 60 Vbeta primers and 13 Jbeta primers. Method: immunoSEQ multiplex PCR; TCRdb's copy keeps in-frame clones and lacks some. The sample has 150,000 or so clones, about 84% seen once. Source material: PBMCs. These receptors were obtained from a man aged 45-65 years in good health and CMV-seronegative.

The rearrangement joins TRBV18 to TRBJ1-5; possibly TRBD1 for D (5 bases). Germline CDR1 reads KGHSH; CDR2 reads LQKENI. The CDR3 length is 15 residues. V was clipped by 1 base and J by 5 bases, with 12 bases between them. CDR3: CASSPLAGPYQPQHF. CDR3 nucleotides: TGTGCCAGCTCACCACTTGCAGGGCCTTATCAGCCCCAGCATTTT.

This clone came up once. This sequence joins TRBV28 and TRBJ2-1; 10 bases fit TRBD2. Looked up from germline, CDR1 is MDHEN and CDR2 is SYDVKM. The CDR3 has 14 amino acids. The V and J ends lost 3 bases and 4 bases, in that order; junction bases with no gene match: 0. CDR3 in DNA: TGTGCCAGCAGTTTTAGCGGGGGGTACAATGAGCAGTTCTTC. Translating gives CASSFSGGYNEQFF.

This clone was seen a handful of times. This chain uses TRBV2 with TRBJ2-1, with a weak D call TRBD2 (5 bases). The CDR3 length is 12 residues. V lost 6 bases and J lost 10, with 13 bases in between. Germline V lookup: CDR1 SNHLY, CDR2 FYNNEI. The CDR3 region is CASSREGLEQFF. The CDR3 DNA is TGTGCCAGCAGCCGCGAGGGCCTGGAGCAGTTCTTC.

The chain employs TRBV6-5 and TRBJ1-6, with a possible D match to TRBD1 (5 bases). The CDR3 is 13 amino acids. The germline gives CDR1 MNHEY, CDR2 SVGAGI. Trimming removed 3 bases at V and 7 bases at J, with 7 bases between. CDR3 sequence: CASSYRGNSPLHF. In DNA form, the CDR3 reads TGTGCCAGCAGTTATAGGGGCAATTCACCCCTCCACTTT.

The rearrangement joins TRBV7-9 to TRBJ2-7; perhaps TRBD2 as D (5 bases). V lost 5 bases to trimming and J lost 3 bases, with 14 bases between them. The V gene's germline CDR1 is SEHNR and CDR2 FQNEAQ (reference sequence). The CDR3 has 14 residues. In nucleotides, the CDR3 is TGTGCCAGCAGCCCCATGGCAGACTACTACGAGCAGTACTTC. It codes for CASSPMADYYEQYF. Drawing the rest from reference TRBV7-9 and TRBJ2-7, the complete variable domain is DTGVSQNPRHKITKRGQNVTFRCDPISEHNRLYWYRQTLGQGPEFLTYFQNEAQLEKSRLLSDRFSAERPKGSFSTLEIQRTEQGDSAMYLCASSPMADYYEQYFGPGTRLTVT.

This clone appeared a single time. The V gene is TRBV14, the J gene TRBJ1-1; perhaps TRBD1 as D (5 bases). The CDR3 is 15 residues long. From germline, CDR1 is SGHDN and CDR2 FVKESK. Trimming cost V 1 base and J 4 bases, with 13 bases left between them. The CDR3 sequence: CASSQAWGRGTEAFF. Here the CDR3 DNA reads TGTGCCAGCAGCCAAGCCTGGGGAAGGGGCACTGAAGCTTTCTTT.

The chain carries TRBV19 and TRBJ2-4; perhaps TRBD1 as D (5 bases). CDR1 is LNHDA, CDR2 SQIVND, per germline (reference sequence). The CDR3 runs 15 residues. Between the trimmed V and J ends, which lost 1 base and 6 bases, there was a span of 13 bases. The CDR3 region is CASSIGQPPRNIQYF. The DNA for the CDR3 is TGTGCCAGTAGTATAGGACAGCCCCCTAGAAACATTCAGTACTTC.

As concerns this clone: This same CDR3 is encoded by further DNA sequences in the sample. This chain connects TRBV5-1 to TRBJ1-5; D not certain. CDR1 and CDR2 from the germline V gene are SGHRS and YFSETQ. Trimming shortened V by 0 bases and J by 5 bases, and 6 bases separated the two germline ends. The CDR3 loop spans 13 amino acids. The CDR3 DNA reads TGCGCCAGCAGCTTGGCCGGAGATCAGCCCCAGCATTTT. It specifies CASSLAGDQPQHF.

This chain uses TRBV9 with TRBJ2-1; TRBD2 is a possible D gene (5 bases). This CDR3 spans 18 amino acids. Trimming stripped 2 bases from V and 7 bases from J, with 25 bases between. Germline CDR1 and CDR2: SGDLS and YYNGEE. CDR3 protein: CASSVQSDSPGIYNEQFF. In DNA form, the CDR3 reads TGTGCCAGCAGCGTCCAATCAGACTCCCCGGGAATCTATAATGAGCAGTTCTTC.

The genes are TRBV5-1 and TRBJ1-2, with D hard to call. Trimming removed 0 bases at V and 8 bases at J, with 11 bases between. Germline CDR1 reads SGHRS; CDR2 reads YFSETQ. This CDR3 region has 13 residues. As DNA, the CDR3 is TGCGCCAGCAGCTTGGGAGAGGGATCCGGCTACACCTTC. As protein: CASSLGEGSGYTF. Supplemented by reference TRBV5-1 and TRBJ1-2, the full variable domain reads KAGVTQTPRYLIKTRGQQVTLSCSPISGHRSVSWYQQTPGQGLQFLFEYFSETQRNKGNFPGRFSGRQFSNSRSEMNVSTLELGDSALYLCASSLGEGSGYTFGSGTRLTVV.

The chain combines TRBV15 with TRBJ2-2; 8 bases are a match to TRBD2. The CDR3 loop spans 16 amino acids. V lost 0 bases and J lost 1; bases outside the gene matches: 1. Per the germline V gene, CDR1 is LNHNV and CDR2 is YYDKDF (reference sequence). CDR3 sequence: CATSREGTRNTGELFF. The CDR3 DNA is TGTGCCACCAGCAGAGAGGGGACTAGGAACACCGGGGAGCTGTTTTTT.

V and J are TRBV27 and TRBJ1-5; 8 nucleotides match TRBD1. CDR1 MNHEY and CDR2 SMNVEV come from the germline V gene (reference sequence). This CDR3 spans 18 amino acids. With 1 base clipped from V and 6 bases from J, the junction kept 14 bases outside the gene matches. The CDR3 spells CASSLLFPGQEKRQPQHF. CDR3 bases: TGTGCCAGCAGTTTATTGTTTCCGGGACAGGAGAAACGTCAGCCCCAGCATTTT.

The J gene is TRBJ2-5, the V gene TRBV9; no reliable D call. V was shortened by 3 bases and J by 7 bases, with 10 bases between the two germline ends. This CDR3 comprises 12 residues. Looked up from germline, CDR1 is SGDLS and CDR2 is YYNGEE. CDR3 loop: CASSADIRTQYF. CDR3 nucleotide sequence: TGTGCCAGCAGCGCCGACATTCGGACCCAGTACTTC. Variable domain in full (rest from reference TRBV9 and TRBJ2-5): DSGVTQTPKHLITATGQRVTLRCSPRSGDLSVYWYQQSLDQGLQFLIQYYNGEERAKGNILERFSAQQFPDLHSELNLSSLELGDSALYFCASSADIRTQYFGPGTRLLVL.

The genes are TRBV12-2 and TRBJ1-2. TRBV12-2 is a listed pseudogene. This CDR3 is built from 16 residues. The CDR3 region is CASRGRYREVRYGYTF. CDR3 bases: TGTGCAAGTCGCGGGCGTTACCGGGAAGTACGGTATGGCTACACCTTC.

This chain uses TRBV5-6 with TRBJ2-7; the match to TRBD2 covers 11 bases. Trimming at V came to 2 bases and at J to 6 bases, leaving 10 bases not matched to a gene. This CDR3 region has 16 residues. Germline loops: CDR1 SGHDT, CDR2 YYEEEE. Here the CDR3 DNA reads TGTGCCAGCAGCTTCGTTAGCGGGAGGGCTTTTAGCGAGCAGTACTTC. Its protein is CASSFVSGRAFSEQYF.

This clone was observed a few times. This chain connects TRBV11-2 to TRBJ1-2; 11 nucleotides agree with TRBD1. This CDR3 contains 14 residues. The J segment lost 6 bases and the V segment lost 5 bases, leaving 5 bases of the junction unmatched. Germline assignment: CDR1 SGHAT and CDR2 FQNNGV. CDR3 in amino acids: CASSLGTGGDGYTF. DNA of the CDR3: TGTGCCAGCAGCCTCGGGACAGGGGGGGATGGCTACACCTTC.

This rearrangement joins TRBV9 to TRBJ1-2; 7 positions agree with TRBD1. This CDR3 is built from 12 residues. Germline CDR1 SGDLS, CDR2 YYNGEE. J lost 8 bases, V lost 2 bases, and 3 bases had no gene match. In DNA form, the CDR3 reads TGTGCCAGCAGCGTTGACAGGGAAGGCTACACCTTC. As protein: CASSVDREGYTF.

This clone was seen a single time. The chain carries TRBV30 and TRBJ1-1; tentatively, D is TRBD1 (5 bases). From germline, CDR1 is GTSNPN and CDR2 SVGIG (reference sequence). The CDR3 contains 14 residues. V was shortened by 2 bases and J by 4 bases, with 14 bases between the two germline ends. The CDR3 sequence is CAWSLKGIFTEAFF. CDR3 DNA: TGTGCCTGGAGTTTAAAGGGGATTTTCACTGAAGCTTTCTTT.

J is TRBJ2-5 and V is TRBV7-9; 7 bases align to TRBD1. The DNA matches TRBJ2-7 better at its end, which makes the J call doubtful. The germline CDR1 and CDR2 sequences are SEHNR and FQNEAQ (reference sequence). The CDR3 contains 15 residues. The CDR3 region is CASSPRQGNPDEQYF. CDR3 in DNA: TGTGCCAGCAGCCCCAGACAGGGTAATCCGGACGAGCAGTACTTC.

This chain's CDR3 is CASRPEENSPLHF. CDR3 coding DNA: TGCGCCAGCAGACCCGAGGAGAATTCACCCCTCCACTTT. The V call is TRBV5-1, the J call TRBJ1-6; D remains unclear. Germline CDR1 is SGHRS and CDR2 is YFSETQ. Trimming cost V 5 bases and J 7 bases, with 10 bases left between them. The CDR3 is made up of 13 amino acids. Full variable domain (rest looked up from reference TRBV5-1 and TRBJ1-6): KAGVTQTPRYLIKTRGQQVTLSCSPISGHRSVSWYQQTPGQGLQFLFEYFSETQRNKGNFPGRFSGRQFSNSRSEMNVSTLELGDSALYLCASRPEENSPLHFGNGTRLTVT.